This TCR beta chain is from a study of CD8 T cells in Susac syndrome. General study findings and limits: Regarding the TCR sequencing and HLA analysis, the study admitted that a relatively small number of individuals were involved.

Sequencing of TCR beta, carried out with a high-throughput approach, was applied to CD8+ and CD4+ T cells from the blood. Through negative isolation, CD4+ and CD8+ T cells were obtained, while TEMRA cells were enriched using FACS. A quantity of about 0.5 to 1 ug RNA underwent reverse transcription using random hexamers. Amplification of the TCR beta CDR3 was carried out by immunoSEQ multiplex PCR, which spanned a total of 54 Vbeta and 13 Jbeta segments. TCRdb itself ran the immunoSEQ multiplex PCR reads through MiXCR, one entry per CDR3 protein. The profile shows under 250,000 distinct CDR3 sequences, approximately 92% of them singletons. The ends lost 5 bases at V and 7 bases at J; junction bases unmatched: 12. The CDR3 has 17 residues. Germline V gene data show CDR1 as SGHNT and CDR2 as YENEEA. A remark on this clonotype: The target antigen is unknown.

Specimen: CD4+ T cells from PBMCs. This sequence joins TRBV11-3 and TRBJ2-7, with 15 bases aligning to TRBD2. This clonotype was sampled from a human donor with multiple sclerosis. The CDR3 loop is CASSITGTSGRRGEQYV. The DNA for the CDR3 is TGTGCCAGCAGCATTACCGGGACTAGCGGGAGGAGAGGGGAGCAGTACGTC.